Following are 21 T cell receptor beta chains from one sample sequenced in a study of T cell responses to AZD1222 COVID-19 vaccine. The data were produced by immunoSEQ multiplex PCR, yet TCRdb's version contains in-frame clones alone and is incomplete. The table has over 55,000 clones, roughly 89% seen once. This sample comprised peripheral blood, obtained on day 0 of AZD1222 vaccination. The origin of the receptors is an adult in good health.

The rearrangement links TRBV7-2 to TRBJ2-7, with 8 bases aligning to TRBD1. The CDR3 loop spans 14 amino acids. Unmatched junction bases numbered 11, after V lost 6 bases and J lost 7 bases. Germline V lookup: CDR1 SGHTA, CDR2 FQGNSA. The CDR3 bases are TGTGCCAGCAGAACAGGGGGATCGGCGGGAGAGCAGTACTTC. It is translated as CASRTGGSAGEQYF.

V and J are TRBV2 and TRBJ2-5; 8 nucleotides agree with TRBD2. The germline gives CDR1 SNHLY, CDR2 FYNNEI. V shed 8 bases and J 5 bases; nucleotides not matched to a gene: 4. The CDR3 covers 12 residues. CDR3 bases: TGTGCCAGCGGGACTAGTGGCGAGACCCAGTACTTC. Translation gives CASGTSGETQYF.

The CDR3 loop reads CASSWTSGGSQETQYF. As DNA, the CDR3 is TGTGCCAGCAGCTGGACTAGCGGGGGGTCTCAAGAGACCCAGTACTTC. This rearrangement joins TRBV7-8 to TRBJ2-5, with TRBD2 matching 14 bases. Trimming at V came to 4 bases and at J to 2 bases, leaving 3 bases not matched to a gene. The CDR3 totals 16 residues. From germline, CDR1 is SGHVS and CDR2 FQNEAQ. The full variable domain, with the rest looked up from reference TRBV7-8 and TRBJ2-5, is GAGVSQSPRYKVAKRGQDVALRCDPISGHVSLFWYQQALGQGPEFLTYFQNEAQLDKSGLPSDRFFAERPEGSVSTLKIQRTQQEDSAVYLCASSWTSGGSQETQYFGPGTRLLVL.

The chain couples TRBV7-8 to TRBJ2-5; the match to TRBD1 covers 7 bases. The CDR3 length is 14 residues. Germline CDR1 and CDR2: SGHVS and FQNEAQ. With V trimmed by 3 bases and J by 5 bases, 6 bases remained unmatched. In DNA form, the CDR3 reads TGTGCCAGCAGCTTCACGAACAGGGGCGAGACCCAGTACTTC. Protein sequence: CASSFTNRGETQYF.

This clone was seen a single time. This chain connects TRBV25-1 to TRBJ1-5; the D is unclear. Germline assignment: CDR1 MGHDK and CDR2 SYGVNS. The CDR3 has 14 amino acids. The germline V and J ends were trimmed by 8 bases and 3 bases, with 14 bases remaining between them. The CDR3 region has the DNA TGTGCCAGCGGACCCATGGGCGACAATCAGCCCCAGCATTTT. This translates into CASGPMGDNQPQHF.

With respect to this clone: One end of the junction varies from germline; a read error may be responsible. In DNA, the CDR3 is TGTGCCAGCAGTAACTCGGACAGGGTTGAAAAACTGTTTTTT. This gives the protein CASSNSDRVEKLFF. This chain uses TRBV6-2 or TRBV6-3 with TRBJ1-4; 8 bases line up with TRBD1. The CDR3 is 14 amino acids. The germline V gene encodes CDR1 MNHEY and CDR2 SVGEGT.

The chain links TRBV12-3 or TRBV12-4 to TRBJ2-2, with D hard to call. The CDR3 covers 12 residues. The V end was cut by 6 bases, the J end by 6 bases, with 8 bases between. CDR3 DNA: TGTGCCAGCAGGGCAGGTCCCGGGGAGCTGTTTTTT. Protein product: CASRAGPGELFF.

J is TRBJ1-2 and V is TRBV4-1, with D possibly matching TRBD1 (5 bases). The CDR3 has 15 residues. The germline V and J ends were trimmed by 1 base and 7 bases, with 16 bases remaining between them. In germline, CDR1 is MGHRA, CDR2 YSYEKL. The CDR3 sequence: CASSQVGLGGGGYTF. DNA for the CDR3: TGCGCCAGCAGCCAAGTGGGACTGGGAGGTGGTGGCTACACCTTC.

The rearrangement uses TRBV7-9 and TRBJ1-2; a weak D match, TRBD1 (5 bases). V lost 8 bases, J lost 7 bases, and 23 bases lay in between. The CDR3 has 15 amino acids. CDR1 and CDR2 from the germline V gene are SEHNR and FQNEAQ (reference sequence). The DNA for the CDR3 is TGTGCCAGCGGGGACGGGGCTCGGGGTAGTACTGGCTACACCTTC. It codes for CASGDGARGSTGYTF.

This chain links TRBV5-1 with TRBJ2-1, with 11 nucleotides matching TRBD2. CDR3 size: 17 residues. Per the germline V gene, CDR1 is SGHRS and CDR2 is YFSETQ. V was pared by 5 bases and J by 0 bases, with 7 bases of the junction left unmatched. CDR3 region: CASRTGTSGLSYNEQFF. CDR3 DNA: TGCGCCAGCAGAACCGGGACTAGCGGTCTCTCCTACAATGAGCAGTTCTTC.

The chain has TRBV7-6 and TRBJ1-5; a weak D match, TRBD1 (5 bases). V lost 5 bases and J 6 bases, leaving 11 bases between the germline ends. The CDR3 has 13 residues. The V gene's germline CDR1 is SGHVS and CDR2 FNYEAQ. CDR3 nucleotide sequence: TGTGCCAGCAGCCCGAGGGACCTTCAGCCCCAGCATTTT. Its translation: CASSPRDLQPQHF.

In this sample, this clone turned up once. The gene calls are TRBV5-1 and TRBJ2-5; the D gene is possibly TRBD1 (7 bases). The CDR3 spans 16 residues. V was cut by 3 bases and J by 2 bases, with 17 bases left in between. CDR1 is SGHRS and CDR2 is YFSETQ in the germline V gene. As DNA, the CDR3 is TGCGCCAGCAGCTCCCCCGGCCAGGGGGGTCAAGAGACCCAGTACTTC. This codes for CASSSPGQGGQETQYF.

This clone was counted only a few times. The genes are TRBV29-1 and TRBJ2-7, with 7 positions matching TRBD1. Trimming cost V 4 bases and J 3 bases; bases outside gene matches: 6. The germline gives CDR1 SQVTM, CDR2 ANQGSEA. This CDR3 is 13 amino acids long. This chain's CDR3 is CSVGGTANYEQYF. CDR3 sequence (DNA): TGCAGCGTTGGAGGGACAGCTAACTACGAGCAGTACTTC.

The rearrangement joins TRBV7-2 to TRBJ2-7; weak D call: TRBD2 (7 bases). Trimming took 5 bases from V and 0 from J, leaving 14 bases between them. The germline V gene encodes CDR1 SGHTA and CDR2 FQGNSA. This CDR3 contains 15 residues. The CDR3 nucleotides are TGTGCCAGCAGCCCGGGGGGCGCTAGCTCCTACGAGCAGTACTTC. As protein: CASSPGGASSYEQYF.

V gene TRBV19 combines with J gene TRBJ2-3; no definite D call. From germline, CDR1 is LNHDA and CDR2 SQIVND (reference sequence). The CDR3 contains 12 residues. The V end lost 1 base, the J end lost 9 bases, and 8 bases lay between the germline ends. CDR3 loop: CASSIGTKTQYF. CDR3 coding DNA: TGTGCCAGTAGTATAGGGACCAAAACGCAGTATTTT.

The rearrangement links TRBV3-1 (or the pseudogene TRBV3-2) to TRBJ1-6; possibly TRBD1 for D (6 bases). The V gene's germline CDR1 is LGHDT and CDR2 YNNKEL (reference sequence). Trimming took off 0 bases at V and 2 bases at J, with 14 bases between the two ends. The length of the CDR3 is 18 residues. This chain's CDR3 is CASSQDGGRGTYNSPLHF. DNA of the CDR3: TGTGCCAGCAGCCAAGATGGGGGCAGGGGCACCTATAATTCACCCCTCCACTTT.

The rearrangement joins TRBV6-5 to TRBJ1-6; D call uncertain. The CDR3 is made up of 15 amino acids. Trimming left V 5 bases short and J 0 bases short, with 8 bases between. Germline CDR1 and CDR2: MNHEY and SVGAGI. CDR3 DNA sequence: TGTGCCAGCAGTACCAGTGGCTCCTATAATTCACCCCTCCACTTT. Translated: CASSTSGSYNSPLHF.

The sample holds one count of this clone. The V and J genes are TRBV15 and TRBJ2-1; D is possibly TRBD1 or TRBD2 (5 bases each). The CDR3 spans 14 residues. Germline CDR1 LNHNV, CDR2 YYDKDF (reference sequence). The germline V and J ends were trimmed by 5 bases and 4 bases, with 12 bases remaining between them. The CDR3 loop is CATSPAWGYNEQFF. The CDR3 DNA sequence: TGTGCCACCAGCCCAGCTTGGGGGTACAATGAGCAGTTCTTC.

This chain joins TRBV29-1 and TRBJ2-5, with TRBD2 matching over 7 bases. The CDR3 extends over 15 amino acids. The V gene's germline CDR1 is SQVTM and CDR2 ANQGSEA. Germline trimming cut 4 bases from V and 5 bases from J; bases unmatched to any gene: 13. The CDR3: CSVAGTTELGETQYF. The CDR3 nucleotides are TGCAGCGTTGCTGGGACTACCGAATTGGGGGAGACCCAGTACTTC.

The chain joins TRBV20-1 to TRBJ1-2; D gene uncertain. This CDR3 is built from 11 residues. Germline loops: CDR1 DFQATT, CDR2 SNEGSKA (reference sequence). V was cut by 6 bases and J by 2 bases, with 7 bases left in between. CDR3 sequence: CSATGNYGYTF. CDR3 sequence (DNA): TGCAGTGCCACCGGGAACTATGGCTACACCTTC.

The genes are TRBV10-2 and TRBJ1-6; D possibly corresponds to TRBD1 (5 bases). The ends were cut back, 2 bases at V and 0 bases at J, with 8 bases in the middle. The CDR3 is 16 amino acids. Looked up from germline, CDR1 is WSHSY and CDR2 is SAAADI. The CDR3 reads CASSEDSSSYNSPLHF. The DNA for the CDR3 is TGCGCCAGCAGTGAGGACAGCAGCTCCTATAATTCACCCCTCCACTTT.